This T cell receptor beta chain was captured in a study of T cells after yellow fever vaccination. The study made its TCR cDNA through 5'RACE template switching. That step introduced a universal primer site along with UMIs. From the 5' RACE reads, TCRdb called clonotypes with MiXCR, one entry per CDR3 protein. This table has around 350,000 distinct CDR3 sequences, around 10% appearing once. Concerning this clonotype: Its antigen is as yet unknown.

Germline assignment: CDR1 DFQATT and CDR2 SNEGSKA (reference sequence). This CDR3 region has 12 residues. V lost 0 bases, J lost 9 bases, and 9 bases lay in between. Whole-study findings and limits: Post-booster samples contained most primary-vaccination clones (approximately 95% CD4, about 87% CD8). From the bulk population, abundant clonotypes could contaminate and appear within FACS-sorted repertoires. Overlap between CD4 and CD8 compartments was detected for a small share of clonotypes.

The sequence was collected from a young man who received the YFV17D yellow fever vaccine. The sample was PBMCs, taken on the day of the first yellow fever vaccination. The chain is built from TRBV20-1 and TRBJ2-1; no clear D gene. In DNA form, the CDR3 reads TGCAGTGCTAGAGATAGAATTGGTGAGCAGTTCTTC. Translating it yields CSARDRIGEQFF.